The 11 T cell receptor beta chains presented below share a single source sample, sequenced in a study of PD-1 blockade in classical Hodgkin lymphoma. Clones were read by immunoSEQ multiplex PCR, and TCRdb kept only the in-frame ones, dropping some. Of 30,000 or so clones listed, 70% to 80% are singletons. All trial patients relapsed after autologous stem cell transplantation. This material consisted of peripheral blood mononuclear cells (PBMCs), taken before the second cycle of nivolumab. The receptors here all came from a human donor with classical Hodgkin lymphoma.

This chain links TRBV6-1 with TRBJ2-1; D is perhaps TRBD2 (6 bases). The CDR3 has 14 amino acids. V lost 7 bases and J 8 bases, leaving 18 bases between the germline ends. Germline V gives CDR1 MNHNS, CDR2 SASEGT. CDR3 DNA: TGTGCCAGCAAGGCGTTAGCGGCAGACCATGAGCAGTTCTTC. Translated, it gives CASKALAADHEQFF.

The chain carries TRBV6-1 and TRBJ2-7; 11 bases map to TRBD1. Germline V gives CDR1 MNHNS, CDR2 SASEGT. The CDR3 length is 15 residues. V was clipped by 7 bases and J by 6 bases; unmatched bases: 11. CDR3 DNA sequence: TGTGCCAGCACCTTGCAGGACAGGGGGCGCAGCGAGCAGTACTTC. Translation gives CASTLQDRGRSEQYF.

The chain joins TRBV27 to TRBJ1-6; TRBD1 aligns across 11 bases. This CDR3 region has 15 residues. Trimming at V came to 5 bases and at J to 9 bases, leaving 6 bases not matched to a gene. Germline loops: CDR1 MNHEY, CDR2 SMNVEV (reference sequence). The CDR3 loop reads CASSLPGQGGSPLHF. For the CDR3, the DNA is TGTGCCAGCAGTCTGCCGGGACAGGGGGGTTCACCCCTCCACTTT.

The chain joins TRBV9 to TRBJ1-1; D gene uncertain. V was trimmed by 0 bases and J by 4 bases, leaving 13 bases between them. CDR3 size: 15 residues. In germline, CDR1 is SGDLS, CDR2 YYNGEE. The CDR3 here is CASSVGNRGGTEAFF. CDR3 bases: TGTGCCAGCAGCGTAGGTAATCGGGGAGGCACTGAAGCTTTCTTT.

This chain connects TRBV18 to TRBJ2-1; TRBD2 agrees at 8 bases. Unmatched junction bases numbered 13, after V lost 6 bases and J lost 6 bases. Germline V gives CDR1 KGHSH, CDR2 LQKENI. CDR3 length equals 16 residues. The CDR3 sequence is CASSEGWVAGFNEQFF. For the CDR3, the DNA is TGTGCCAGCTCCGAAGGTTGGGTAGCGGGGTTCAATGAGCAGTTCTTC.

The genes are TRBV5-1 and TRBJ1-4; TRBD1 is a possible D gene (5 bases). CDR1 is SGHRS, CDR2 YFSETQ, per germline. V shed 3 bases and J shed 8 bases, with 14 bases lying between them. CDR3 size: 14 residues. This CDR3 is CASSSDGTVEKLFF. The CDR3 coding sequence is TGCGCCAGCAGCTCGGACGGGACGGTCGAAAAACTGTTTTTT. Supplemented by reference TRBV5-1 and TRBJ1-4, the full variable domain reads KAGVTQTPRYLIKTRGQQVTLSCSPISGHRSVSWYQQTPGQGLQFLFEYFSETQRNKGNFPGRFSGRQFSNSRSEMNVSTLELGDSALYLCASSSDGTVEKLFFGSGTQLSVL.

By its share, this clone is medium-sized. CDR3 sequence: CASSYIQSSYEQYF. The CDR3 DNA is TGTGCCAGCAGTTACATCCAGTCCTCCTACGAGCAGTACTTC. J is TRBJ2-7 and V is TRBV6-5; D is ambiguous. The germline CDR1 and CDR2 sequences are MNHEY and SVGAGI. CDR3 size: 14 residues. Trimming shortened V by 2 bases and J by 0 bases, and 8 bases separated the two germline ends.

Judged by abundance, this clone is large (0.1 to 1%). The J gene is TRBJ2-1, the V gene TRBV27; D might be TRBD1 (5 bases). Trimming took 6 bases from V and 3 from J, leaving 12 bases between them. Germline V gene lookup returns CDR1 MNHEY and CDR2 SMNVEV (reference sequence). The CDR3 runs 14 residues. The CDR3 loop is CASRKQGDYNEQFF. DNA for the CDR3: TGTGCCAGCAGAAAGCAGGGCGACTACAATGAGCAGTTCTTC.

This rearrangement joins TRBV5-1 to TRBJ1-5; D remains ambiguous. The ends were cut back, 1 base at V and 9 bases at J, with 14 bases in the middle. This CDR3 is 14 amino acids long. CDR1 is SGHRS, CDR2 YFSETQ, per germline. The CDR3 sequence is CASSLSGGSGPQHF. As DNA, the CDR3 is TGCGCCAGCAGCTTGAGCGGCGGCAGCGGGCCCCAGCATTTT.

The rearrangement uses TRBV29-1 and TRBJ2-3; 9 nucleotides agree with TRBD1. Germline assignment: CDR1 SQVTM and CDR2 ANQGSEA. The ends lost 8 bases at V and 3 bases at J; junction bases unmatched: 3. The CDR3 contains 12 residues. CDR3 coding DNA: TGCAGCATTGGACAGGGGACAGATACGCAGTATTTT. The encoded protein is CSIGQGTDTQYF.

The genes are TRBV7-2 and TRBJ2-7; no reliable D call. CDR1 is SGHTA and CDR2 is FQGNSA in the germline V gene. Between the trimmed V and J ends, which lost 0 bases and 1 base, there was a span of 4 bases. The CDR3 has 13 residues. The CDR3 reads CASSLAFSYEQYF. CDR3 bases: TGTGCCAGCAGCTTAGCCTTTTCCTACGAGCAGTACTTC.